This paragraph covers one TCR beta chain sequence. This specimen belongs to a study of sequential checkpoint blockade in melanoma. Whole-study context: Randomization was 1:1 between first-line nivolumab→ipilimumab and ipilimumab→nivolumab. After both sequences, patients received maintenance nivolumab.

Sequenced by immunoSEQ multiplex PCR; TCRdb stores in-frame clones only, minus some. Here the sample spans 20,000 to 25,000 clones, 65% to 85% being singletons. The CDR3 loop spans 13 amino acids. Trimming removed 11 bases at V and 2 bases at J, with 16 bases between. Germline-derived CDR1 and CDR2 are SNHLY and FYNNEI. Treatment meaning: randomized to nivolumab then ipilimumab (arm A) or the reverse (arm B). Live CD3+CD8+ CD19− CD56− cells were sorted from PBMCs. The material was CD8+ T cells sorted from blood (inferred from file names), obtained from a patient given nivolumab and ipilimumab in sequence. The V gene is TRBV2, the J gene TRBJ2-7, with D possibly being TRBD1 (5 bases). The TCR comes from a human donor with melanoma. The CDR3 DNA reads TGTGCCGCCTACGGTACAGGCGCCTACGAGCAGTACTTC. It encodes CAAYGTGAYEQYF.